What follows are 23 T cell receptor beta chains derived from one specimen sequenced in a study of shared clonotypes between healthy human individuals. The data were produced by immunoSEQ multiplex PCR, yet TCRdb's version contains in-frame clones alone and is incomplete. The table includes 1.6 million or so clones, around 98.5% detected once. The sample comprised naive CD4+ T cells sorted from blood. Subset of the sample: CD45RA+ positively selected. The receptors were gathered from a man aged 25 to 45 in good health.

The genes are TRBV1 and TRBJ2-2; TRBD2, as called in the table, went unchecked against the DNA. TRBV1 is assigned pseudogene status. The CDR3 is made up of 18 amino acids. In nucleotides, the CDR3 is TGCACCAGCAGCCAAGATCGTGGGGGAGGGCCCATCTCCGGGGAGCTGTTTTTT. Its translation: CTSSQDRGGGPISGELFF.

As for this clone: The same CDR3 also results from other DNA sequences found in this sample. CDR3: CASSPGLAGSTDTQYF. The CDR3 DNA follows: TGTGCCAGCAGTCCCGGACTAGCGGGAAGCACAGATACGCAGTATTTT. The gene calls are TRBV7-7 and TRBJ2-3; TRBD2 matches at 12 bases. Per the germline V gene, CDR1 is SSHAT and CDR2 is FNYEAQ (reference sequence). CDR3 length: 16 residues. The junction had 4 bases not matched to a gene; V was cut back by 6 bases and J by 0 bases.

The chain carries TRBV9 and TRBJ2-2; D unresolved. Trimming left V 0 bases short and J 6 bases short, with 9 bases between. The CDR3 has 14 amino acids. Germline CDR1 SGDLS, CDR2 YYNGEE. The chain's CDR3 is CASSVETFAGELFF. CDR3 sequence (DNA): TGTGCCAGCAGCGTAGAGACCTTCGCCGGGGAGCTGTTTTTT.

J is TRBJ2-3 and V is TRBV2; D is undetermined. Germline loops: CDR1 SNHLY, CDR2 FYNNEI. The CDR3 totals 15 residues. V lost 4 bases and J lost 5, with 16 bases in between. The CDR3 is CASSVSPTTGDTQYF. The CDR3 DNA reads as TGTGCCAGCAGTGTATCCCCCACGACGGGAGATACGCAGTATTTT.

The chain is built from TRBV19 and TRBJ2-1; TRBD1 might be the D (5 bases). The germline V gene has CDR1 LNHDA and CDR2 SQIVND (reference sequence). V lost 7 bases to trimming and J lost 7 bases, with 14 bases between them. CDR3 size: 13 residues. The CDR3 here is CASTQRGRNEQFF. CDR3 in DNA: TGTGCCAGTACCCAAAGGGGCCGGAATGAGCAGTTCTTC.

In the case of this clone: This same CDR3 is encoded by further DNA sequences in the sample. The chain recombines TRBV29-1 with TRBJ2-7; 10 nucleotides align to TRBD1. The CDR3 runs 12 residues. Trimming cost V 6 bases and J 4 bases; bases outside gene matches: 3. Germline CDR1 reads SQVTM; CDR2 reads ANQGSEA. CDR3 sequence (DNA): TGCAGCGTAGACAGGGGGCCATACGAGCAGTACTTC. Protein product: CSVDRGPYEQYF.

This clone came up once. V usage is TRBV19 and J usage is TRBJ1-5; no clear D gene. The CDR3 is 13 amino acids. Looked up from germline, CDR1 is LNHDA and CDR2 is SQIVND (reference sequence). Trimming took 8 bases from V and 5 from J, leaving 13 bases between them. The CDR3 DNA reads TGTGCCAGTTCTCTGTGGGCCGATCAGCCCCAGCATTTT. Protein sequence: CASSLWADQPQHF.

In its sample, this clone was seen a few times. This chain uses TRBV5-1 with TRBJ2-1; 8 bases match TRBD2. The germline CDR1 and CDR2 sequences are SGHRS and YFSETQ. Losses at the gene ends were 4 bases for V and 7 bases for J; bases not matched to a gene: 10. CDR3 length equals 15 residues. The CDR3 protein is CASSAGTSLGNEQFF. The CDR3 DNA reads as TGCGCCAGCAGCGCCGGGACTAGTCTGGGGAATGAGCAGTTCTTC.

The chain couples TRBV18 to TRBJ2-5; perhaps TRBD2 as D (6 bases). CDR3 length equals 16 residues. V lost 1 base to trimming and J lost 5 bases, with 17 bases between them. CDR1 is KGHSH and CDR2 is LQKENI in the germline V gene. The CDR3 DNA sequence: TGTGCCAGCTCACCACTCGAGGGACTTCCCACCGAGACCCAGTACTTC. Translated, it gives CASSPLEGLPTETQYF. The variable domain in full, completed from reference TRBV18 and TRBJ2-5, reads NAGVMQNPRHLVRRRGQEARLRCSPMKGHSHVYWYRQLPEEGLKFMVYLQKENIIDESGMPKERFSAEFPKEGPSILRIQQVVRGDSAAYFCASSPLEGLPTETQYFGPGTRLLVL.

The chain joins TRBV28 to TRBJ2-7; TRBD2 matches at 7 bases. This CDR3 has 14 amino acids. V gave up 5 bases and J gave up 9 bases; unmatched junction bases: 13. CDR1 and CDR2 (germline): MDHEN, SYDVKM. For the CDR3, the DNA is TGTGCCAGCAGTACCACCCGGGAGGTTTTGGGGCAGTACTTC. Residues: CASSTTREVLGQYF.

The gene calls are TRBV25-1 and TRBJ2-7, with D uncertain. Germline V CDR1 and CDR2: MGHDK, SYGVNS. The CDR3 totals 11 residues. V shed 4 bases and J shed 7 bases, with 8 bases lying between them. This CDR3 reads CASSASIEQYF. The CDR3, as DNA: TGTGCCAGCAGTGCCAGTATTGAGCAGTACTTC.

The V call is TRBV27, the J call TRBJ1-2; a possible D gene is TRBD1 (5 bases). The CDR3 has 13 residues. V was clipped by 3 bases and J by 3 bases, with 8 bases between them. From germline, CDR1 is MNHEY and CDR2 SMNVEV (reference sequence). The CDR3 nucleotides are TGTGCCAGCAGTTTTACCAGGGACTATGGCTACACCTTC. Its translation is CASSFTRDYGYTF.

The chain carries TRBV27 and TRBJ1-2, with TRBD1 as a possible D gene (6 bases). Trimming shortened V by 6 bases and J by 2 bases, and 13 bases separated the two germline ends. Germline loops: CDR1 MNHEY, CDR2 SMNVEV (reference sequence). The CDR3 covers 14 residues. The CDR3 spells CASRRSGANYGYTF. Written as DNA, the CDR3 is TGTGCCAGCAGAAGGTCGGGGGCGAACTATGGCTACACCTTC.

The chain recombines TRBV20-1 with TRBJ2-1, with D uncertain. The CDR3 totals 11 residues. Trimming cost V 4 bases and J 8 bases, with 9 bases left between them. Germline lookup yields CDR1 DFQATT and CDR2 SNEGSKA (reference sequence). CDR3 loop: CSAMLGYEQFF. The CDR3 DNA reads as TGCAGTGCTATGCTAGGGTATGAGCAGTTCTTC.

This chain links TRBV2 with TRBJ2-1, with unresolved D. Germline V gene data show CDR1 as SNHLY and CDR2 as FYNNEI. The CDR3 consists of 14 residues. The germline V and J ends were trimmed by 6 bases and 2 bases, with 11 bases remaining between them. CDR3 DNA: TGTGCCAGCAGGGGTGGCCGAGCCTACAATGAGCAGTTCTTC. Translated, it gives CASRGGRAYNEQFF.

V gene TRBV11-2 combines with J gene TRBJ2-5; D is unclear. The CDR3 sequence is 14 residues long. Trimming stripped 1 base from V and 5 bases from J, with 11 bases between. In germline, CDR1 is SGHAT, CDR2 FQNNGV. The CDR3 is CASSLVHPSETQYF. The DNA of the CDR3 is TGTGCCAGCAGCTTAGTGCACCCTTCGGAGACCCAGTACTTC.

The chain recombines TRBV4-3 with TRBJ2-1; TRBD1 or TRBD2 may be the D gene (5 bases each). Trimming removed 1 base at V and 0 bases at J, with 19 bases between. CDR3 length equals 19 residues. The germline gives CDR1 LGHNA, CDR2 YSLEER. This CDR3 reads CASSQAIGTSHGSYNEQFF. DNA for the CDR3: TGCGCCAGCAGCCAAGCTATCGGGACCTCCCACGGCTCCTACAATGAGCAGTTCTTC.

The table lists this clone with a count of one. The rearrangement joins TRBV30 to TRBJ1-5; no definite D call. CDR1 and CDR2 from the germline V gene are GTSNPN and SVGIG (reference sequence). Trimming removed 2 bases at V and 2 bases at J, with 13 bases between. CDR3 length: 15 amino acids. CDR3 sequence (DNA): TGTGCCTGGAGTTTCTCCAGACCGGGCAATCAGCCCCAGCATTTT. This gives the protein CAWSFSRPGNQPQHF.

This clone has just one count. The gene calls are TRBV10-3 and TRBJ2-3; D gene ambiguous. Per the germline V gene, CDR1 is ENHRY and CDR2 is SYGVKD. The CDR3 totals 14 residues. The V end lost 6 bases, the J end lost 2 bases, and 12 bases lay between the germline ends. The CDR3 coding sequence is TGTGCCATCAGAAGACTTACGAACACAGATACGCAGTATTTT. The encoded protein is CAIRRLTNTDTQYF.

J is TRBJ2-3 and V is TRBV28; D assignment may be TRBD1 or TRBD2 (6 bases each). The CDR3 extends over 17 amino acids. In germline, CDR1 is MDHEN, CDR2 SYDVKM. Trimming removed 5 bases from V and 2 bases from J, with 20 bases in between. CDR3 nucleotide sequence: TGTGCCAGCAGTATGGGGGGCCTCCCCAGGCCCACAGATACGCAGTATTTT. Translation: CASSMGGLPRPTDTQYF.

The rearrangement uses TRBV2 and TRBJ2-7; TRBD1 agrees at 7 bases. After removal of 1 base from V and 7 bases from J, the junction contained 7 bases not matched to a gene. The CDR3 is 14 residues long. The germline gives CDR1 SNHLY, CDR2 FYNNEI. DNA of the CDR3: TGTGCCAGCAGTGAAGACAGGGGATCGGGTGAGCAGTACTTC. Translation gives CASSEDRGSGEQYF.

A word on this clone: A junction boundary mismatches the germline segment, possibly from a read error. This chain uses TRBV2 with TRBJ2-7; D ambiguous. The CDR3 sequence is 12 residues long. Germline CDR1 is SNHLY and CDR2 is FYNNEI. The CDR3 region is CASSEDYLVKRF. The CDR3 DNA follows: TGTGCCAGCAGTGAAGACTATCTAGTGAAGAGATTC.

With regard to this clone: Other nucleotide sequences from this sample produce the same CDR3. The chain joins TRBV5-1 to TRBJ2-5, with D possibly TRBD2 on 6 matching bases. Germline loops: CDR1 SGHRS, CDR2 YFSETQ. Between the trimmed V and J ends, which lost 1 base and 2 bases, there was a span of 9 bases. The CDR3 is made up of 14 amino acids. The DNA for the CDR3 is TGCGCCAGCAGCTTGACCGGGACTCAAGAGACCCAGTACTTC. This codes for CASSLTGTQETQYF.